This T cell receptor (beta chain) emerged from a study of blood T cell repertoires in COVID-19 (dated by TCRdb to between 2020 and 2021). About the investigation overall: Collaborator samples came from the United States, Italy and Spain and covered acute and convalescent phases of COVID-19. The samples were drawn from the first 160 participants of the ongoing ImmuneRACE study and from more than 1,000 subjects provided by 6 global collaborators. A freely available public database, intended as a resource for researchers studying the immune response to SARS-CoV-2, is where the repertoires were released. The dataset comprised deeply sampled blood TCRbeta repertoires from subjects exposed to, actively infected with, or recovered from COVID-19. The material from the prospective study consisted of cDNA or gDNA derived from T cells, B-cell-depleted T cells, or PBMCs. Where HLA class I and class II types were available, the types were taken from metadata supplied by the sample provider, not from assay-based typing. The sample metadata nearly always contained a de-identified subject ID, COVID-19 status, age in years and sex. Beyond this particular receptor, the publication reports: The amount of clinical and demographic metadata varied by source and participant and was provided uncurated.

Each collaborating institution followed its own protocols to collect whole blood in K2EDTA tubes. For TCRbeta analysis, collaborator samples were shipped as frozen whole blood, as isolated PBMCs, or as DNA extracted from either sample type. The CDR3 holds 15 amino acids from the cysteine to the phenylalanine. Solely the CDR3 DNA is kept, with 45 bases framed from the first base. V is pared back by 2 bases and J by 4 bases, with 12 bases lying between the germline termini. Taken from the germline V gene, the CDR1 and CDR2 loops are SGHTA and FQGNSA. The immunoSEQ Assay, a bias-controlled multiplex PCR, was used to amplify TCRbeta CDR3 regions from genomic DNA. In the source study's methods: Within the assay, amplification of reference gene primers was used to estimate how many nucleated cells each sample contained. To quantify the absolute abundance of each unique TCRbeta CDR3 rearrangement, sequence reads were collapsed and filtered. For each sample, productive Simpson clonality was calculated by taking the square root of Simpson's diversity index across productive rearrangements. TCRdb took this table from immuneACCESS and kept in-frame rearrangements with V and J called. Such tables lack part of the clones; where checked against another copy, unresolved V genes explain under half of the gap, and the rest is unexplained. V and J calls plus clone size are reproduced from that table; the DNA served to infer D and trimming. Recorded for this sample are approximately 330,000 clones; around 89% of them occurred a single time. Of the sample, 4% is held by the ten largest clones.

About this clone: The specificity of this receptor is unknown. Base qualities are not recorded, but no much larger clone differs from it by a single base.

The V gene is TRBV7-2 and the J gene is TRBJ2-1; 6 matching bases give a weak D call of TRBD2. The origin of this receptor is a woman between 45 and 60 years old with active or convalescent COVID-19. The sequencing input was peripheral blood. The DNA sequence is TGTGCCAGCAGCTTATTAGGGACTGATTACAATGAGCAGTTCTTC. Its translation is CASSLLGTDYNEQFF.